This is a list of T cell receptor beta chains from one sample in a study of T cells expressing NK-cell markers. Each CDR3 protein gets one entry in TCRdb, which reprocessed the 5' RACE reads and gives no DNA. The sample spans fewer than 400,000 distinct CDR3 sequences; the ten largest clones claim about 10%. Sequencing used blood T cells: a sorted CD56 or NKG2C T cell subset, CD4+ or CD8+ T cells, or bulk PBMC T cells (not recorded which). Source of these receptors: a woman aged 45-65 years in good health. Both conserved end residues are part of each CDR3. A clone size is listed for some rows: how often the clone was seen (once, few, many), or a class if it is expanded.

cdr3_aa	v_call	j_call	clone_size
CASSSRTAHTGELFF	TRBV5-1	TRBJ2-2	.
CASSSGGFREKNIQYF	TRBV5-1	TRBJ2-4	.
CASSLRLAGVGEQFF	TRBV14	TRBJ2-1	.
CASTPTGGTEAFF	TRBV27	TRBJ1-1	.
CSVETGATTQYF	TRBV29-1	TRBJ2-5	.
CASSQNSGETQYF	TRBV3-1	TRBJ2-5	.
CATSRDDSSGRIDTQYF	TRBV15	TRBJ2-3	.
CASSAISGRPLTDTQYF	TRBV5-5	TRBJ2-3	.
CSAVVAGANEQFF	TRBV20-1	TRBJ2-1	.
CASSRLAAPPYEQYF	TRBV12-3/TRBV12-4	TRBJ2-7	.
CASSEGLAYGGELFF	TRBV5-1	TRBJ2-2	.
CASSPRYTGELFF	TRBV5-1	TRBJ2-2	.
CATSDLASYNEQFF	TRBV24-1	TRBJ2-1	.
CASSSSGGLQETQYF	TRBV12-3/TRBV12-4	TRBJ2-5	.
CASTGGAAYQPQHF	TRBV12-3/TRBV12-4	TRBJ1-5	.
CASSFLTGWNTEAFF	TRBV5-6	TRBJ1-1	.
CASSSLAGVLEQFF	TRBV6-5	TRBJ2-1	.
CASSPSMAKAEAFF	TRBV7-8	TRBJ1-1	.
CSASDRVHYGYTF	TRBV20-1	TRBJ1-2	.
CASSLEIGESPLHF	TRBV5-1	TRBJ1-6	.
CASSEALHYTQYF	TRBV2	TRBJ2-3	.
CVTPPQGRENQPQHF	TRBV12-3/TRBV12-4	TRBJ1-5	.
CASSGQGRGTQYF	TRBV6-1	TRBJ2-5	.
CASSPLAGVPDTQYF	TRBV12-3/TRBV12-4	TRBJ2-3	.
CASSVLAGVTTDTQYF	TRBV9	TRBJ2-3	.
CASSLYQETQYF	TRBV7-9	TRBJ2-5	.
CASSYPEGDEQFF	TRBV5-6	TRBJ2-1	.
CASSIVTGPRVYGYTF	TRBV5-5	TRBJ1-2	.
CASSLISGRTTETQYF	TRBV5-1	TRBJ2-5	.
CASSDPGLAGPADTQYF	TRBV18	TRBJ2-3	.
CATSDLLFGGYTF	TRBV24-1	TRBJ1-2	.
CASSLVAGGPNNEQFF	TRBV7-9	TRBJ2-1	.
CSAGPYQETQYF	TRBV29-1	TRBJ2-5	.
CASSHLGTGSGNTIYF	TRBV3-1	TRBJ1-3	.
CASSPFPSATDTQYF	TRBV18	TRBJ2-3	.
CASSSRTGQETQYF	TRBV5-1	TRBJ2-5	.
CASSQEKPGLQETQYF	TRBV4-1	TRBJ2-5	.
CASSFGNFNTEAFF	TRBV12-3/TRBV12-4	TRBJ1-1	.
CASSPEMVMSNQPQHF	TRBV7-8	TRBJ1-5	.
CASSQARPAGGPFNEQFF	TRBV14	TRBJ2-1	.
CASSLATGGGAFRELFF	TRBV5-5	TRBJ2-2	.
CASTGTSGNDNEQFF	TRBV4-2	TRBJ2-1	.
CASSTRGSWETQYF	TRBV6-6	TRBJ2-5	.
CASSATGGGGTGELFF	TRBV6-4	TRBJ2-2	medium-sized
CAIQTGPNQPQHF	TRBV6-2/TRBV6-3	TRBJ1-5	.
CASSISGDTDTQYF	TRBV9	TRBJ2-3	.
CASSLRGASGYNEQFF	TRBV7-3	TRBJ2-1	.
CASTSWEAGELFF	TRBV5-1	TRBJ2-2	.
CASSQVQSSYNSPLHF	TRBV4-1	TRBJ1-6	.
CASIEGGRWDEAFF	TRBV6-1	TRBJ1-1	.